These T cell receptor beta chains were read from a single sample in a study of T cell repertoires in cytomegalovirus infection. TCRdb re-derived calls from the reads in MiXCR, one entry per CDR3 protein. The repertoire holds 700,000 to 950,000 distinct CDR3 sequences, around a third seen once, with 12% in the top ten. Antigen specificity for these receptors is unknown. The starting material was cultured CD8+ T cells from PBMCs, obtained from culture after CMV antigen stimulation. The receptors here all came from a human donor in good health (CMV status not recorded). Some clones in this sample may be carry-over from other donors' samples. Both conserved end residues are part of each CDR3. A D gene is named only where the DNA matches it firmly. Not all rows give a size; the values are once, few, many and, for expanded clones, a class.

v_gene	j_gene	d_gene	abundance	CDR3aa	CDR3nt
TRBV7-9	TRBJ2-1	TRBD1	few	CASSLDGTGGSEQFF	TGTGCCAGCAGCTTAGACGGGACAGGGGGAAGCGAGCAGTTCTTC
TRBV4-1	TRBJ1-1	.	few	CASSQEPPDGLNTEAFF	TGCGCCAGCAGCCAAGAGCCCCCCGACGGATTGAACACTGAAGCTTTCTTT
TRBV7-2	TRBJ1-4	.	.	CASSLARGDTNEKLFF	TGTGCCAGCAGCTTAGCCAGGGGCGACACTAATGAAAAACTGTTTTTT
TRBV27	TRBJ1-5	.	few	CASSPHGRRPRGPQHF	TGTGCCAGCAGTCCCCATGGGCGGCGCCCTAGGGGGCCCCAGCATTTT
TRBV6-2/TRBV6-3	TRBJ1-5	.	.	CASRQQLSNQPQHF	TGTGCCAGCAGACAACAGCTTAGCAATCAGCCCCAGCATTTT
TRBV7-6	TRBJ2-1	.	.	CASSLDRGSYSEQFF	TGTGCCAGCAGCCTGGATAGGGGCTCCTACAGTGAGCAGTTCTTC
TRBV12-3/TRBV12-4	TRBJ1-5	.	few	CASSPFYRDPGGQPQHF	TGTGCCAGCAGCCCATTCTACCGGGACCCCGGGGGGCAGCCCCAGCATTTT
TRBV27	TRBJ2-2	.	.	CASQALDSYTGELFF	TGTGCCAGCCAGGCCCTGGATTCCTACACCGGGGAGCTGTTTTTT
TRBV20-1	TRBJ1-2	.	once	CSARATGERGYTF	TGCAGTGCTAGGGCCACAGGAGAGCGGGGCTACACCTTC
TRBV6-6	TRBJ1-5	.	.	CASSNSGRDNQPQHF	TGTGCCAGCAGTAACTCAGGACGGGACAATCAGCCCCAGCATTTT
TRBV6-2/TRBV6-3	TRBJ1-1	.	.	CASNPRGGEAFF	TGTGCCAGCAACCCGAGAGGCGGGGAAGCTTTCTTT
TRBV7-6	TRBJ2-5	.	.	CASNLRTETQYF	TGTGCCAGCAACTTACGCACGGAGACCCAGTACTTC
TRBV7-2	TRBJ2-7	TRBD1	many	CASSLPMDRVYEQYF	TGTGCCAGCAGCTTACCTATGGACAGGGTTTACGAGCAGTACTTC
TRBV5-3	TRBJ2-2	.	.	CASSLVGDIITGELFF	TGTGCCAGCAGCTTGGTTGGGGACATTATCACCGGGGAGCTGTTTTTT
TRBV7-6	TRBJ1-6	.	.	CASSLITGSSYNSPFHF	TGTGCCAGCAGCTTAATTACAGGGAGCTCCTATAATTCACCCTTCCACTTT
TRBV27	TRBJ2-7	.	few	CASSSAGPYEQYF	TGTGCCAGCAGTTCCGCAGGGCCCTACGAGCAGTACTTC
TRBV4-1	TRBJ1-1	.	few	CASSQDHSPGNTEAFF	TGCGCCAGCAGCCAAGACCATTCTCCAGGGAACACTGAAGCTTTCTTT
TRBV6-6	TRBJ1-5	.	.	CASRTGKWSQPQHF	TGTGCCAGCAGAACAGGCAAATGGTCCCAGCCCCAGCATTTT
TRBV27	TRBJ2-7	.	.	CASSPLQGPYEQYF	TGTGCCAGCAGTCCTTTACAGGGCCCCTACGAGCAGTACTTC
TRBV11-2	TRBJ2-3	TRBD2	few	CASSLVASGIADTQYF	TGTGCCAGCAGCTTAGTGGCTAGCGGGATCGCAGATACGCAGTATTTT
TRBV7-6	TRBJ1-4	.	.	CASSSRTARATNEKLFF	TGTGCCAGCAGCTCCAGGACAGCCCGCGCAACTAATGAAAAACTGTTTTTT
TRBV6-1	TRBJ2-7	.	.	CASSEYRAYEQYF	TGTGCCAGCAGTGAATACAGGGCCTACGAGCAGTACTTC
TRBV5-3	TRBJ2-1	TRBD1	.	CASTLGQGAFNEQFF	TGTGCCAGCACCTTGGGACAGGGGGCCTTCAATGAGCAGTTCTTC
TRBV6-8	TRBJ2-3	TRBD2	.	CASTSGGGVGDTQYF	TGTGCCAGCACTTCGGGGGGGGGAGTGGGGGATACGCAGTATTTT
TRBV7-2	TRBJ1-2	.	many	CASSPPGHYGYTF	TGTGCCAGCAGCCCCCCGGGGCACTATGGCTACACCTTC